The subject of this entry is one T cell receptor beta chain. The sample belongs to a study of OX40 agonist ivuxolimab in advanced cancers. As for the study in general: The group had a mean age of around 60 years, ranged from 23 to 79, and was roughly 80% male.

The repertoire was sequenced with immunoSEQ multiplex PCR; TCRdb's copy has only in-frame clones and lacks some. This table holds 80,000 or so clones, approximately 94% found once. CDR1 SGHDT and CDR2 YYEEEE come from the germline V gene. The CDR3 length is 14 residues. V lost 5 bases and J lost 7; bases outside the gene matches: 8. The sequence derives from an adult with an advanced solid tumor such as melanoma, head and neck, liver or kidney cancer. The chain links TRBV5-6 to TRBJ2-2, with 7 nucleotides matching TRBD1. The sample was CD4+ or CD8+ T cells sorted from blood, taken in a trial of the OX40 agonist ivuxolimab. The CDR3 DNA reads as TGTGCCAGCAGGGACCCGACAGGGTACGGGGAGCTGTTTTTT. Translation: CASRDPTGYGELFF.